This T cell receptor beta chain was recovered during a study of cytotoxic CD8 clonotypes in ibrutinib-treated CLL. The CDR3 has 11 amino acids. V was cut by 4 bases and J by 5 bases, with 6 bases left in between. Germline CDR1 is SGHRS and CDR2 is YFSETQ. Profiling relied on immunoSEQ multiplex PCR, and the TCRdb table lists in-frame clones only, not all of them. The table lists about 300,000 clones, roughly 76% of them singletons. This TCR derives from a human donor with chronic lymphocytic leukemia. The chain is built from TRBV5-1 and TRBJ2-5, with D uncertain. The specimen was PBMCs, collected at disease progression, from a patient treated with ibrutinib. The CDR3 spells CASSAYETQYF. CDR3 nucleotide sequence: TGCGCCAGCAGCGCCTATGAGACCCAGTACTTC.